This T cell receptor (beta chain) is from a study of blood T cell repertoires in COVID-19. Overall study context: Sample material is recorded as cDNA or gDNA derived from T cells, B-cell-depleted T cells, or PBMCs.

The CDR3 sequence is 15 residues long. J gave up 1 base and V 2 bases, and 3 bases lay outside the gene matches. Germline CDR1 MRHNA, CDR2 SNTAGT. Original processing notes: Nucleated cell counts were estimated from reference gene primer amplification. Assay used: immunoSEQ multiplex PCR; TCRdb lists only in-frame clones, some missing. D and trimming were read from the DNA, whereas the V and J calls and clone size are those reported in that table. There are tens of thousands of clones in the sample; about 86% occur only once, and around 16% lies in the top ten. This TCR derives from a man in his 70s with acute or convalescent COVID-19. The specimen was peripheral blood. This chain joins TRBV6-4 and TRBJ1-1, with 8 bases lining up with TRBD1. The DNA for the CDR3 is TGTGCCAGCAGTGACCCTGACAGGGGGAACACTGAAGCTTTCTTT. Translation: CASSDPDRGNTEAFF.